This T cell receptor (beta chain) originates from a study of CD8+ T cells in alopecia areata. Overall study context: For 6 to 18 months, tofacitinib was taken, and 6 months off drug followed. Overall study findings and caveats: Mice showed TCR sharing more clearly than patients did, possibly owing to HLA.

Comments on this clone: Its matching antigen is unknown.

Researchers gathered lesional scalp punch biopsies and peripheral blood from patients with alopecia areata. Investigators sorted PBMCs to obtain both CD4+ and CD8+ T cells. Extracted RNA was reverse transcribed into cDNA, the sequencing template. Sequencing was performed with immunoSEQ multiplex PCR; in TCRdb, only in-frame clones are kept and a portion is missing. The sample holds roughly 120,000 clones, approximately 38% seen once. The V end lost 0 bases, the J end lost 5 bases, and 16 bases lay between the germline ends. Per the germline V gene, CDR1 is LGHNA and CDR2 is YNFKEQ. This CDR3 spans 16 amino acids.

The sample comprised CD4+ T cells sorted from blood. The TCR comes from a human donor with alopecia areata. The V call is TRBV4-2, the J call TRBJ2-5; maybe TRBD2 (6 bases). CDR3 residues: CASSQDPAASGETQYF. CDR3 nucleotides: TGTGCCAGCAGCCAAGATCCTGCCGCCAGCGGGGAGACCCAGTACTTC.